The present T cell receptor beta chain was sequenced within a study of blood T cell repertoires in COVID-19. Study overall: The study drew acute and convalescent COVID-19 samples from the United States, Italy and Spain.

Per the original data handling: Scientists estimated how many nucleated cells there were by amplifying reference gene primers. Generated by immunoSEQ multiplex PCR, the TCRdb table keeps only in-frame clones and is missing some. The V and J calls and clone size come from that table; D and trimming were worked out from the DNA. The sample yields 45,000 to 65,000 clones, around 86% seen once. The count of this clone is one. The sequencing sample was made of peripheral blood. The TCR was taken from a man aged 50-59 years with active COVID-19.

As DNA, the CDR3 is TGTGCCAGCAGCCCGCAGGGTCGGACGTCACCCCTCCACTTT. Translating gives CASSPQGRTSPLHF. The chain couples TRBV7-2 to TRBJ1-6, with D perhaps matching TRBD1 (5 bases). Trimming took off 5 bases at V and 10 bases at J, with 15 bases between the two ends. CDR3 length: 14 residues. Germline lookup yields CDR1 SGHTA and CDR2 FQGNSA.